The sequence of this T cell receptor beta chain was determined in a study of CXCR3-negative and CXCR3-positive naive CD8 T cells. About the research overall: Sequencing yielded 140 million or so TRB reads, roughly 1.5 +/- 0.3 million per library. Study observations and caveats: The study found comparably high diversity in both naive subsets and much lower diversity in memory CD8+ cells. Unlike memory cells, which differed, naive CXCR3-negative and CXCR3-positive cells had similar TRBV-TRBJ usage. Researchers report CXCR3 expression partially decreased after cryopreservation, with fresh PBMCs used in most assays. Naive CXCR3-positive cells had TRB CDR3s more hydrophobic than those of CXCR3-negative naive cells.

A note on this clonotype: Its matching antigen is unknown.

UMI-labeled TRB cDNA libraries were prepared by 5' RACE. TCRdb re-called the 5' RACE reads and gives one entry per CDR3 protein, without DNA. The table for this sample gives approximately 89,000 distinct CDR3 sequences. Germline V CDR1 and CDR2: SQVTM, ANQGSEA. The CDR3 spans 12 residues. This rearrangement joins TRBV29-1 to TRBJ2-1; TCRdb selects TRBD2, and the lack of DNA leaves this call unchecked. This receptor was identified in a human donor in good health. Some clones in this sample may be carry-over from other donors' samples. Sample: naive CXCR3+ CD8+ T cells from blood. Described subset: CD45RO-CCR7+CD27+CD95- naive CD8+ T cells expressing CXCR3 (TNR3+). The CDR3 sequence is CSVERGYNEQFF.